This T cell receptor beta chain stems from a study of OX40 agonist ivuxolimab in advanced cancers. About the study: Recorded diagnoses for dose-escalation patients were hepatocellular carcinoma, melanoma, renal cell or head and neck cancer. Broader study findings: Among the lowest peripheral clonal expansion occurred in 0.1-3.0 mg/kg partial responders. At 0.1 to 3.0 mg/kg and by week 6, clonal expansion occurred in CD4+ and CD8+ blood T cells.

CDR1 and CDR2 from the germline V gene are SGHAT and FQDESV (reference sequence). Losses at the gene ends were 1 base for V and 5 bases for J; bases not matched to a gene: 5. CDR3 size: 15 residues. On this clone: What it recognizes is unknown.

TCRdb's table, derived via immunoSEQ multiplex PCR, lists solely in-frame clones and lacks some. The profile shows roughly 46,000 clones, about 91% of them singletons. This chain joins TRBV11-1 and TRBJ2-1, with 7 bases matching TRBD1. Sample: CD4+ or CD8+ T cells sorted from blood, taken in a trial of the OX40 agonist ivuxolimab. This sequence originates from an adult with an advanced solid tumor such as melanoma, head and neck, liver or kidney cancer. CDR3 bases: TGTGCCAGCAGCTTAGTGGTGACAGGGAACAATGAGCAGTTCTTC. The encoded protein is CASSLVVTGNNEQFF.